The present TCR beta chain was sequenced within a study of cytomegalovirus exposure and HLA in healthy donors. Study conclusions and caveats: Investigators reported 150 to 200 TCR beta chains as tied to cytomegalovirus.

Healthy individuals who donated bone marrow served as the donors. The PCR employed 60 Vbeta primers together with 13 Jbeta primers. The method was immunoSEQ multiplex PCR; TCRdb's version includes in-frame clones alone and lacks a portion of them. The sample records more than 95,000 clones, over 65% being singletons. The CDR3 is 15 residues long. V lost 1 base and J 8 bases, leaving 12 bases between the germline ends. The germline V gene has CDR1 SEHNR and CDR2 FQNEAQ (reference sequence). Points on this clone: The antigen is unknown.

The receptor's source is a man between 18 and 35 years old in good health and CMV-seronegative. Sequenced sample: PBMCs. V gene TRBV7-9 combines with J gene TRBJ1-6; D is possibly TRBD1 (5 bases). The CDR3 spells CASSLGGLRDSPLHF. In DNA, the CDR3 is TGTGCCAGCAGCTTAGGGGGACTGAGGGATTCACCCCTCCACTTT. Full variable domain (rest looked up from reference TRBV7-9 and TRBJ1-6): DTGVSQNPRHKITKRGQNVTFRCDPISEHNRLYWYRQTLGQGPEFLTYFQNEAQLEKSRLLSDRFSAERPKGSFSTLEIQRTEQGDSAMYLCASSLGGLRDSPLHFGNGTRLTVT.